These 13 T cell receptor beta chains were sequenced from one sample in a study of blood T cell repertoires in COVID-19. The method was immunoSEQ multiplex PCR; TCRdb's version includes in-frame clones alone and lacks a portion of them. The sample has roughly 200,000 clones; about 86% are singletons. Sample: peripheral blood. The origin of the receptors is a man aged 60-69 years who had recovered from COVID-19.

The V and J genes are TRBV3-1 (or the pseudogene TRBV3-2) and TRBJ2-3, with D maybe TRBD2 (6 bases). The CDR3 contains 14 residues. V lost 1 base and J 4 bases, leaving 9 bases between the germline ends. Germline V gene lookup returns CDR1 LGHDT and CDR2 YNNKEL (reference sequence). CDR3 loop: CASSQGSGADTQYF. In nucleotides, the CDR3 is TGTGCCAGCAGCCAAGGGTCGGGGGCAGATACGCAGTATTTT.

The chain carries TRBV7-2 and TRBJ2-2; D not resolved. This CDR3 is built from 14 residues. The germline CDR1 and CDR2 sequences are SGHTA and FQGNSA. V lost 8 bases to trimming and J lost 6 bases, with 16 bases between them. As DNA, the CDR3 is TGTGCCAGCGGTGTAACGGTATTGCCCGGGGAGCTGTTTTTT. Residues: CASGVTVLPGELFF.

The genes are TRBV29-1 and TRBJ2-5; 7 bases are a match to TRBD2. Germline CDR1 and CDR2: SQVTM and ANQGSEA. Trimming cost V 8 bases and J 4 bases; bases outside gene matches: 7. The CDR3 loop spans 12 amino acids. The CDR3 DNA reads as TGCAGCTCCGGGGAGGGGCGAGAGACCCAGTACTTC. This sequence encodes CSSGEGRETQYF.

The V gene is TRBV6-5, the J gene TRBJ1-1; D not resolved. This CDR3 is 12 amino acids long. V was trimmed by 6 bases and J by 10 bases, leaving 15 bases between them. Germline CDR1 reads MNHEY; CDR2 reads SVGAGI. The CDR3 sequence: CASSSGGRGAFF. DNA for the CDR3: TGTGCCAGCAGCTCCGGTGGACGGGGAGCTTTCTTT.

The J gene is TRBJ1-1, the V gene TRBV2; a possible D gene is TRBD1 (6 bases). Per germline, CDR1 SNHLY and CDR2 FYNNEI. V lost 5 bases and J lost 5, with 12 bases in between. The CDR3 covers 13 residues. The CDR3: CASSQGKGTEAFF. CDR3 nucleotides: TGTGCCAGCAGTCAGGGGAAGGGGACTGAAGCTTTCTTT.

This sequence joins TRBV10-2 and TRBJ2-1; the match to TRBD2 covers 12 bases. Per germline, CDR1 WSHSY and CDR2 SAAADI. The CDR3 length is 18 residues. V shed 4 bases, J shed 3 bases, and the junction held 10 bases outside the gene matches. CDR3 loop: CASSGESSGRGIYNEQFF. For the CDR3, the DNA is TGCGCCAGCAGTGGAGAATCTAGCGGGAGGGGGATCTACAATGAGCAGTTCTTC.

This clone was seen a single time. The chain recombines TRBV6-2 or TRBV6-3 with TRBJ2-7; D is possibly TRBD2 (5 bases). Germline V CDR1 and CDR2: MNHEY, SVGEGT. This CDR3 spans 14 amino acids. Trimming cost V 5 bases and J 2 bases, with 13 bases left between them. CDR3 sequence reads: CASSQISEPYEQYF. CDR3 sequence (DNA): TGTGCCAGCAGTCAAATTAGCGAGCCCTACGAGCAGTACTTC.

This chain joins TRBV19 and TRBJ1-5, with D tentatively TRBD1 (6 bases). CDR1 and CDR2 (germline): LNHDA, SQIVND (reference sequence). The CDR3 contains 15 residues. V was trimmed by 2 bases and J by 6 bases, leaving 14 bases between them. CDR3 nucleotide sequence: TGTGCCAGTAGTATATCCTGGGGGGGCGTTCAGCCCCAGCATTTT. Translated, it gives CASSISWGGVQPQHF.

The chain employs TRBV30 and TRBJ2-7; 8 positions match TRBD2. Trimming removed 2 bases from V and 9 bases from J; junction bases left unmatched: 9. The CDR3 consists of 13 residues. The germline V gene encodes CDR1 GTSNPN and CDR2 SVGIG (reference sequence). CDR3 region: CAWSLLTSGAQYF. CDR3 DNA sequence: TGTGCCTGGAGTCTCCTAACTAGCGGCGCGCAGTACTTC.

The chain combines TRBV6-6 with TRBJ1-4; D gene uncertain. The CDR3 consists of 11 residues. Germline CDR1 MNHNY, CDR2 SVGAGI (reference sequence). V shed 7 bases and J shed 4 bases, with 4 bases lying between them. The DNA of the CDR3 is TGTGCCAGCACCCTTAATGAAAAACTGTTTTTT. It is translated as CASTLNEKLFF.

Only one count was recorded for this clone. V is TRBV4-2 and J is TRBJ2-7; 8 bases align to TRBD2. The junction had 9 bases not matched to a gene; V was cut back by 2 bases and J by 6 bases. The CDR3 has 15 amino acids. The germline V gene has CDR1 LGHNA and CDR2 YNFKEQ. DNA for the CDR3: TGTGCCAGCAGCCAACTTGCAGCGGGAGTTGTCGAGCAGTACTTC. It encodes CASSQLAAGVVEQYF.

This chain joins TRBV10-3 and TRBJ1-6; a possible D gene is TRBD1 (6 bases). The CDR3 length is 14 residues. In germline, CDR1 is ENHRY, CDR2 SYGVKD. Trimming took off 8 bases at V and 6 bases at J, with 14 bases between the two ends. In DNA form, the CDR3 reads TGTGCCATCGCCCGGGACATAATTAATTCACCCCTCCACTTT. It encodes CAIARDIINSPLHF.

There are a few counts of this clone. The rearrangement links TRBV3-1 (or the pseudogene TRBV3-2) to TRBJ1-6; D remains ambiguous. Germline CDR1 is LGHDT and CDR2 is YNNKEL (reference sequence). V gave up 4 bases and J gave up 6 bases, with 13 bases separating them. The CDR3 is 15 amino acids. Here the CDR3 reads CASSPTSTSNSPLHF. The CDR3 nucleotides are TGTGCCAGCAGCCCCACCTCGACTTCTAATTCACCCCTCCACTTT.